This TCR beta chain was captured by sequencing in a study of cytomegalovirus exposure and HLA in healthy donors. Study-level points and caveats: In vitro data verified a few CMV-associated chains as specific for CMV antigens. TRBV6-2, TRBV6-3 and some other V segments were unresolvable in 87-base-pair reads. The study labeled fewer than 200 TCR beta chains cytomegalovirus-associated.

The V end was cut by 1 base, the J end by 0 bases, with 7 bases between. The CDR3 consists of 14 residues. The germline CDR1 and CDR2 sequences are SGHAT and FQNNGV. This clone has only a few counts. Its target is not known. The same CDR3 also results from other DNA sequences found in this sample. The PCR had 60 Vbeta and 13 Jbeta primers. Repertoires were generated with immunoSEQ multiplex PCR, while TCRdb's copy carries only in-frame clones and drops some. The table records about 120,000 clones, about 80% of them present only once. The chain employs TRBV11-2 and TRBJ2-7, with D possibly being TRBD1 (5 bases). Sequences were obtained from PBMCs. The TCR sequence derives from a young man in good health and CMV-seronegative. DNA for the CDR3: TGTGCCAGCAGCTTAGGGGGCGGCTCCTACGAGCAGTACTTC. Translating gives CASSLGGGSYEQYF.